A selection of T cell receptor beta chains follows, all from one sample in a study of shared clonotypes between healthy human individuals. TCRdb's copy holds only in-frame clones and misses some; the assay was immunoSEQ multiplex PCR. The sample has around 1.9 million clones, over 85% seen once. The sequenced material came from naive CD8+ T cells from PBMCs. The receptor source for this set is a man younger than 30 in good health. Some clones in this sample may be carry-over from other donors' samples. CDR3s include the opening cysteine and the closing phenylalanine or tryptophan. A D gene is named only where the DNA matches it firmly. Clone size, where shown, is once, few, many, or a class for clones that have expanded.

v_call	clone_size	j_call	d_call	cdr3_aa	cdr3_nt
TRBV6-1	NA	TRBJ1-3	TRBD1	CASSVARQGQGNTIYF	TGTGCCAGCAGTGTCGCACGACAGGGGCAGGGAAACACCATATATTTT
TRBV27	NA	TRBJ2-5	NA	CASSSLQGGKGETQYF	TGTGCCAGCAGTTCGTTACAGGGCGGTAAAGGAGAGACCCAGTACTTC
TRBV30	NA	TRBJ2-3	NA	CAWSMASDNTDTQYF	TGTGCCTGGAGTATGGCTAGCGATAACACAGATACGCAGTATTTT
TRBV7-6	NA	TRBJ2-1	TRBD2	CASSHTPPLAEWSSYNEQFF	TGTGCCAGCAGCCACACCCCTCCTCTAGCGGAGTGGAGCTCCTACAATGAGCAGTTCTTC
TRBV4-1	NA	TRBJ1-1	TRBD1	CASSHLGQGDTEAFF	TGCGCCAGCAGCCACCTCGGACAGGGAGATACTGAAGCTTTCTTT
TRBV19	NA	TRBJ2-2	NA	CASRLGAAGELFF	TGTGCCAGTAGATTAGGGGCGGCCGGGGAGCTGTTTTTT
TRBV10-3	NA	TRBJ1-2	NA	CAISESQSYGYTF	TGTGCCATCAGTGAGTCCCAGAGCTATGGCTACACCTTC
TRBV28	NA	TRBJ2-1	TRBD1	CASSIARDRVAPYNEQFF	TGTGCCAGCAGCATAGCTCGGGACAGGGTTGCACCCTACAATGAGCAGTTCTTC
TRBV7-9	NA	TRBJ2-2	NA	CATQPYLGELFF	TGTGCCACGCAGCCCTACCTGGGAGAGCTGTTTTTT
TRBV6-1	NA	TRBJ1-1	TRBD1	CASRTGSGTEAFF	TGTGCCAGCAGGACAGGGTCGGGCACTGAAGCTTTCTTT
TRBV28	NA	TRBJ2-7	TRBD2	CASTQRGISYEQYF	TGTGCCAGCACCCAGCGGGGGATCTCCTACGAGCAGTACTTC
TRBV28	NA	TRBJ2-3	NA	CASSLRAASSTDTQYF	TGTGCCAGCAGTTTGAGAGCGGCTTCTAGCACAGATACGCAGTATTTT
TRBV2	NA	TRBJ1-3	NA	CASSEDILSGNTIYF	TGTGCCAGCAGTGAAGATATACTCTCTGGAAACACCATATATTTT
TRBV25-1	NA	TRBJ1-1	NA	CASSDVRNTEAFF	TGTGCCAGCAGTGACGTTCGGAACACTGAAGCTTTCTTT
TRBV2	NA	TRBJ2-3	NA	CARRGPSTDTQYF	TGTGCCAGGCGGGGCCCTAGCACAGATACGCAGTATTTT
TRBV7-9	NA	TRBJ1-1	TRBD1	CASSLQSRGQMNTEAFF	TGTGCCAGCAGCTTACAAAGCAGGGGACAGATGAACACTGAAGCTTTCTTT
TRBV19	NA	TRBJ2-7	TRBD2	CASSIQTPGLAGGSYEQYF	TGTGCCAGTAGTATACAAACTCCGGGACTAGCGGGAGGATCCTACGAGCAGTACTTC
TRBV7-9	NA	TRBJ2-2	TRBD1	CASHSRGPNTGELFF	TGTGCCAGCCATTCTAGGGGGCCTAACACCGGGGAGCTGTTTTTT
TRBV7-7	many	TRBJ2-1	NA	CASSLGAGRGNEQFF	TGTGCCAGCAGCTTAGGGGCTGGGCGGGGCAATGAGCAGTTCTTC
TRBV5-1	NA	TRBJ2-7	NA	CASRFDGYEQYF	TGCGCCAGCAGGTTCGACGGTTACGAGCAGTACTTC
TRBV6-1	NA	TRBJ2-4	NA	CASSNKNIQYF	TGTGCCAGCAGTAACAAAAACATTCAGTACTTC
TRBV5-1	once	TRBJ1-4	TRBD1	CASRRQGTGLGEKLFF	TGCGCCAGCCGAAGACAGGGGACAGGTCTCGGTGAAAAACTGTTTTTT
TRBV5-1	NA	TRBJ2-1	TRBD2	CASTAGGPGSYNEQFF	TGCGCCAGCACGGCGGGAGGGCCCGGCTCCTACAATGAGCAGTTCTTC
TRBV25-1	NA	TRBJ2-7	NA	CASSAPEVSYEQYF	TGTGCCAGCAGTGCCCCTGAAGTCTCCTACGAGCAGTACTTC
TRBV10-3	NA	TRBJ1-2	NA	CAIRRVDYGYTF	TGTGCCATCAGGAGGGTGGACTATGGCTACACCTTC
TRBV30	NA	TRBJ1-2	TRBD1	CAWPLRGLGNGYTF	TGTGCCTGGCCGTTAAGGGGGCTCGGGAATGGCTACACCTTC
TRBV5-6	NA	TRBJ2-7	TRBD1	CASSTGTGLYEQYF	TGTGCCAGCAGCACCGGGACAGGCCTCTACGAGCAGTACTTC
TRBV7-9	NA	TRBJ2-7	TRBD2	CASSPLGLAVTDEQYF	TGTGCCAGCAGCCCCCTGGGACTAGCGGTAACCGACGAGCAGTACTTC
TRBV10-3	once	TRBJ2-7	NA	CAISESTEVAIDEQYF	TGTGCCATCAGTGAGTCGACTGAGGTAGCTATCGACGAGCAGTACTTC
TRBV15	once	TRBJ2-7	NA	CATSKRGKAYEQYF	TGTGCCACCAGTAAAAGGGGGAAGGCCTACGAGCAGTACTTC
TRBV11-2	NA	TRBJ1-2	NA	CASSLLGGAGYGYTF	TGTGCCAGCAGCTTACTCGGGGGCGCCGGCTATGGCTACACCTTC
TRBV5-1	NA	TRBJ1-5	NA	CASSLSFGERSSNQPQHF	TGCGCCAGCAGCTTGAGTTTTGGGGAAAGAAGTAGCAATCAGCCCCAGCATTTT
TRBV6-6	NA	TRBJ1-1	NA	CASRGQRNTEAFF	TGTGCCAGCAGAGGACAGAGGAACACTGAAGCTTTCTTT
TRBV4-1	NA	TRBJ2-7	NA	CASSHYEQGHEQYF	TGCGCCAGCAGCCACTACGAACAGGGACACGAGCAGTACTTC
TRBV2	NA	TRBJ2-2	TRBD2	CASSLSGRGTGELFF	TGTGCCAGCAGTCTAAGCGGGAGGGGTACCGGGGAGCTGTTTTTT
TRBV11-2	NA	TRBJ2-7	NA	CASSLGRGSEQYF	TGTGCCAGCAGCTTAGGACGGGGGAGCGAGCAGTACTTC
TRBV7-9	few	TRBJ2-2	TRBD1	CASSSTGGSNTGELFF	TGTGCCAGCAGCTCTACAGGGGGCAGTAACACCGGGGAGCTGTTTTTT
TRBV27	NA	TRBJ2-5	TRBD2	CASRPGLAGAETQYF	TGTGCCAGCAGACCGGGACTAGCGGGAGCAGAGACCCAGTACTTC
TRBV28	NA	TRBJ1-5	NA	CASSLRSNSNQPQHF	TGTGCCAGCAGTTTACGCAGCAATAGCAATCAGCCCCAGCATTTT
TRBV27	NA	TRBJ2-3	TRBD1	CASSQDRGFRDTQYF	TGTGCCAGCAGTCAGGACAGGGGGTTTCGCGATACGCAGTATTTT
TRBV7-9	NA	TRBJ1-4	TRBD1	CASSVVGQGEGEKLFF	TGTGCCAGCAGCGTCGTGGGGCAGGGGGAAGGAGAAAAACTGTTTTTT
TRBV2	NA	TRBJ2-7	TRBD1	CASKGDRGHEQYF	TGTGCCAGCAAAGGGGACAGGGGGCACGAGCAGTACTTC
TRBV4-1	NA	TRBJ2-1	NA	CASSPDISYNEQFF	TGCGCCAGCAGCCCCGATATATCCTACAATGAGCAGTTCTTC
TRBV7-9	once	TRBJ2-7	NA	CASSPSAEEQYF	TGTGCCAGCAGTCCCTCCGCGGAGGAGCAGTACTTC
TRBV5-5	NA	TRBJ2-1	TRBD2	CASSLYNAGGYNEQFF	TGTGCCAGCAGCTTGTATAATGCGGGAGGGTACAATGAGCAGTTCTTC
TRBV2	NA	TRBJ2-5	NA	CASGTRQHQETQYF	TGTGCCAGCGGAACGAGACAGCACCAAGAGACCCAGTACTTC
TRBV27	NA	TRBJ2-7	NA	CASSSPGRSSYEQYF	TGTGCCAGCAGCTCTCCCGGCAGGAGTTCCTACGAGCAGTACTTC
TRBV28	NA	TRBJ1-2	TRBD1	CASAPRTGYYGYTF	TGTGCCAGCGCCCCACGGACAGGCTATTATGGCTACACCTTC
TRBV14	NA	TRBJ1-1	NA	CASSQEPVRRAFF	TGTGCCAGCAGCCAAGAGCCCGTACGAAGGGCTTTCTTT
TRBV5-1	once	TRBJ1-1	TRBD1	CASRWSRGQGTNTEAFF	TGCGCCAGCAGATGGTCCAGAGGACAGGGGACGAACACTGAAGCTTTCTTT
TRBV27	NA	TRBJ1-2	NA	CASSLGRHYGYTF	TGTGCCAGCAGTTTAGGACGGCACTATGGCTACACCTTC
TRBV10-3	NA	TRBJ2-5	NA	CAISESGELETQYF	TGTGCCATCAGTGAGTCGGGGGAGTTAGAGACCCAGTACTTC
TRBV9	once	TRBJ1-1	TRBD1	CASSATGGTEAFF	TGTGCCAGCAGCGCGACAGGGGGCACTGAAGCTTTCTTT
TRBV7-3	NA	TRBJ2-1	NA	CASSLNGGGAYNEQFF	TGTGCCAGCAGCTTAAACGGGGGCGGGGCCTACAATGAGCAGTTCTTC
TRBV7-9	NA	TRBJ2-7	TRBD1	CASSFTGTGAYEQYF	TGTGCCAGCAGCTTCACCGGGACAGGGGCCTACGAGCAGTACTTC
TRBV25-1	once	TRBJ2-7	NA	CASGWSYEQYF	TGTGCCAGCGGTTGGTCCTACGAGCAGTACTTC
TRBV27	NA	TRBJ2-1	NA	CASSLSSYNEQFF	TGTGCCAGCTCTTTAAGCTCCTACAATGAGCAGTTCTTC
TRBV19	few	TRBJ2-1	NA	CASSPGNEQFF	TGTGCCAGTAGTCCCGGGAATGAGCAGTTCTTC
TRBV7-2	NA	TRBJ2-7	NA	CASSSHPLFPSYEQYF	TGTGCCAGCAGCTCCCACCCCCTCTTCCCCTCCTACGAGCAGTACTTC